This T cell receptor beta chain was identified during a study of T cells in Graves' hyperthyroidism and ophthalmopathy. This clonotype was seen repeatedly, ten times or more. Its antigen is still unknown. Germline trimming cut 2 bases from V and 9 bases from J; bases unmatched to any gene: 7. Germline loops: CDR1 SGHTA, CDR2 FQGNSA. The length of the CDR3 is 14 residues. Overall study results and limits: A median 6.5 months before onset, the model predicted ophthalmopathy. Most clonotypes that expanded in the thyroid above 0.001 also showed up in blood. From stable hyperthyroidism, ophthalmopathy was separated by a 13 V-J model.

The investigators amplified TCR beta CDR3 regions from RNA transcripts. A set of HTBI primers served as the primers for a first-round RT-PCR of the TCR CDR3. Each CDR3 protein gets one entry after TCRdb re-called the multiplex PCR reads with MiXCR. This sample has over 500,000 distinct CDR3 sequences, with around 16% found just once. The specimen was blood. This TCR derives from a woman aged 25 to 39 with Graves' ophthalmopathy. The gene calls are TRBV7-2 and TRBJ2-1, with 7 bases matching TRBD2. The CDR3: CASSLSGGSLEQFF. The CDR3 DNA sequence: TGTGCCAGCAGCTTATCGGGCGGGAGTCTTGAGCAGTTCTTC.